This T cell receptor beta chain is drawn from a study of blood T cell repertoires in COVID-19. On the study more broadly: COVID-19 samples, acute and convalescent, were from the United States, Italy and Spain.

Data came from immunoSEQ multiplex PCR; TCRdb stores just in-frame clones and leaves some out. This table has around 100,000 clones, less than 90% appearing once. V lost 6 bases, J lost 0 bases, and 9 bases stayed unmatched. The germline V gene encodes CDR1 LNHDA and CDR2 SQIVND (reference sequence). This CDR3 comprises 16 residues. This chain connects TRBV19 to TRBJ1-2; 8 nucleotides align to TRBD1. The TCR originated in a human donor in a cohort sampled during active COVID-19. The specimen sequenced was peripheral blood. CDR3 protein: CASSPGQVQANYGYTF. As DNA, the CDR3 is TGTGCCAGTAGCCCGGGACAGGTCCAAGCTAACTATGGCTACACCTTC.